Here is one T cell receptor beta chain with its context. The assay was immunoSEQ multiplex PCR, and TCRdb's table has in-frame clones only and misses some. Of around 340,000 clones in the sample, around nine tenths are singletons; the top ten hold 0.95% to 1.1%. This sample stems from a study of blood T cell repertoires in COVID-19. Background on the study: From the United States, Italy and Spain came samples of acute and convalescent COVID-19.

All enrollees were about 18 to 95 years old and from approximately 24 US areas. Donors were grouped by their self-reported clinical history. Up to 2 weeks before entering the study, exposed participants had met a COVID-19 case. V lost 4 bases, J lost 3 bases, and 12 bases stayed unmatched. The CDR3 sequence is 16 residues long. Germline V gives CDR1 SNHLY, CDR2 FYNNEI. The sequence was obtained from a woman under 40 who had been exposed to COVID-19. Sample: PBMCs or T cells enriched from blood (not recorded which). The chain employs TRBV2 and TRBJ2-7; 7 nucleotides match TRBD2. The CDR3 DNA reads TGTGCCAGCAGTGGATCTCTAGCGGAGATCTTCTACGAGCAGTACTTC. It codes for CASSGSLAEIFYEQYF.